Below, 23 T cell receptor beta chains from the same sample are listed, as sequenced in a study of beta chain features in type 1 diabetes. Study-wide findings and caveats: Researchers report that Type 1 diabetes patients had moderately but significantly shorter TCRB CDR3s across all four CD4+ subsets.

Their antigens are not known. The investigators reverse transcribed all of the isolated RNA, so they sequenced expressed TCRB transcripts. The repertoire was sequenced with immunoSEQ multiplex PCR; TCRdb's copy has only in-frame clones and lacks some. This sample yields 250,000 to 350,000 clones, of which approximately 15% are seen a single time; 0.017% belongs to the top ten. The material sequenced was naive CD4+ T cells from blood. The source is a man aged 25-40 years with type 1 diabetes.

This clone occurred a few times. J is TRBJ2-7 and V is TRBV29-1, with 12 bases identical to TRBD2. The CDR3 sequence is 14 residues long. Germline V gives CDR1 SQVTM, CDR2 ANQGSEA. The junction had 11 bases not matched to a gene; V was cut back by 7 bases and J by 7 bases. The CDR3, as DNA: TGCAGCGCCCTAAGGACTAGCGGGGTGGAAGAGCAGTACTTC. This encodes CSALRTSGVEEQYF.

This chain links TRBV7-9 with TRBJ2-5; 8 bases are shared with TRBD1. CDR3 length: 15 amino acids. The V segment lost 5 bases and the J segment 6 bases; nucleotides outside the gene matches: 11. CDR1 is SEHNR and CDR2 is FQNEAQ in the germline V gene (reference sequence). CDR3 bases: TGTGCCAGCAGCCATCCCGGGACAGGTGGACAGACCCAGTACTTC. The encoded protein is CASSHPGTGGQTQYF.

The V gene is TRBV10-3, the J gene TRBJ2-3; D might be TRBD2 (6 bases). The CDR3 runs to 17 residues. V dropped 7 bases and J dropped 0 bases, with 20 bases sitting between them. CDR1 and CDR2 (germline): ENHRY, SYGVKD. The chain's CDR3 is CAINRGLASTSTDTQYF. In nucleotides, the CDR3 is TGTGCCATCAATCGGGGTCTAGCGAGCACTAGCACAGATACGCAGTATTTT.

This chain uses TRBV5-1 with TRBJ2-1; 11 nucleotides line up with TRBD2. CDR3 length: 14 amino acids. The germline gives CDR1 SGHRS, CDR2 YFSETQ. The V and J ends lost 4 bases and 6 bases, in that order; junction bases with no gene match: 3. CDR3 amino acids: CASSPTSGSNEQFF. DNA of the CDR3: TGCGCCAGCAGCCCAACTAGCGGGAGCAATGAGCAGTTCTTC.

This clone turned up a few times. This chain uses TRBV5-1 with TRBJ2-5; D call uncertain. CDR3 length: 14 residues. Per germline, CDR1 SGHRS and CDR2 YFSETQ. V dropped 1 base and J dropped 2 bases, with 9 bases sitting between them. CDR3 amino acids: CASSLTTTQETQYF. DNA for the CDR3: TGCGCCAGCAGCTTGACAACTACTCAAGAGACCCAGTACTTC.

For the CDR3, the DNA is TGTGCCAGTAGTATTCGGGAGAACACTGAAGCTTTCTTT. Its translation: CASSIRENTEAFF. V usage is TRBV19 and J usage is TRBJ1-1, with D unresolved. V was clipped by 3 bases and J by 1 base, with 6 bases between them. The germline gives CDR1 LNHDA, CDR2 SQIVND (reference sequence). CDR3 length: 13 residues.

The chain joins TRBV6-5 to TRBJ2-7, with 7 bases aligning to TRBD2. The CDR3 loop spans 15 amino acids. Trimming cost V 2 bases and J 1 base; bases outside gene matches: 5. Germline V gives CDR1 MNHEY, CDR2 SVGAGI. The CDR3 spells CASSYASGASYEQYF. The CDR3 nucleotides are TGTGCCAGCAGTTACGCAAGCGGGGCATCCTACGAGCAGTACTTC.

The gene calls are TRBV9 and TRBJ2-3, with TRBD2 identical over 8 bases. Unmatched junction bases numbered 7, after V lost 4 bases and J lost 0 bases. The CDR3 runs to 16 residues. CDR1 SGDLS and CDR2 YYNGEE come from the germline V gene. The CDR3 DNA follows: TGTGCCAGCAGCTATACTAGCGGTACTAGCACAGATACGCAGTATTTT. Protein product: CASSYTSGTSTDTQYF.

This clone was seen a few times. This sequence joins TRBV27 and TRBJ2-1; D not certain. Germline V lookup: CDR1 MNHEY, CDR2 SMNVEV (reference sequence). Trimming stripped 9 bases from V and 3 bases from J, with 15 bases between. The CDR3 spans 14 residues. The CDR3 region is CASTDGPSYNEQFF. In nucleotides, the CDR3 is TGTGCCAGTACGGATGGGCCAAGCTACAATGAGCAGTTCTTC.

This clone was counted a few times. This sequence joins TRBV4-2 and TRBJ2-1, with TRBD2 as a possible D gene (6 bases). This CDR3 has 15 amino acids. Trimming left V 3 bases short and J 5 bases short, with 14 bases between. Germline CDR1 and CDR2: LGHNA and YNFKEQ. The DNA of the CDR3 is TGTGCCAGCAGCCAGGGGGACTTTCAGAACAATGAGCAGTTCTTC. It yields the protein CASSQGDFQNNEQFF.

V gene TRBV5-4 combines with J gene TRBJ2-7; 12 bases agree with TRBD1. V gave up 4 bases and J gave up 6 bases; unmatched junction bases: 8. Germline loops: CDR1 SGHNT, CDR2 YYREEE (reference sequence). The CDR3 contains 15 residues. CDR3 DNA: TGTGCCAGCAGCCCCGCCGGGACAGGGGGCCTCGAGCAGTACTTC. Translation: CASSPAGTGGLEQYF.

This clone turned up a few times. The rearrangement links TRBV7-2 to TRBJ2-3; 10 nucleotides align to TRBD2. There are 16 residues in the CDR3. V shed 1 base, J shed 6 bases, and the junction held 7 bases outside the gene matches. Germline V gives CDR1 SGHTA, CDR2 FQGNSA. CDR3 residues: CASSLVASGSGDTQYF. Written as DNA, the CDR3 is TGTGCCAGCAGCTTAGTGGCTAGCGGGAGCGGGGATACGCAGTATTTT.

This clone was seen a few times. V gene TRBV15 combines with J gene TRBJ1-3, with a weak D call TRBD1 (6 bases). This CDR3 region has 16 residues. The ends were cut back, 3 bases at V and 3 bases at J, with 15 bases in the middle. CDR1 and CDR2 from the germline V gene are LNHNV and YYDKDF (reference sequence). DNA for the CDR3: TGTGCCACCAGCAGTGACCGTGGACAGCGTGGAAACACCATATATTTT. Translating gives CATSSDRGQRGNTIYF.

The genes are TRBV11-3 and TRBJ1-1; D gene unclear. Germline-derived CDR1 and CDR2 are SGHNT and YENEEA. The CDR3 sequence is 14 residues long. The ends were cut back, 4 bases at V and 1 base at J, with 10 bases in the middle. The CDR3 protein is CASSSPGSNTEAFF. Written as DNA, the CDR3 is TGTGCCAGCAGCTCGCCGGGGTCGAACACTGAAGCTTTCTTT.

V and J are TRBV7-9 and TRBJ2-7; 9 bases map to TRBD2. The CDR3 covers 16 residues. The V segment lost 4 bases and the J segment 2 bases; nucleotides outside the gene matches: 9. Germline V lookup: CDR1 SEHNR, CDR2 FQNEAQ (reference sequence). The CDR3 region has the DNA TGTGCCAGCAGCTCCTCTTACAGCGGGAGGACCTACGAGCAGTACTTC. Its protein is CASSSSYSGRTYEQYF.

This clone was counted only a few times. The chain recombines TRBV5-1 with TRBJ1-1, with D maybe TRBD1 (5 bases). The CDR3 is 15 amino acids. Trimming cost V 2 bases and J 3 bases, with 14 bases left between them. Germline CDR1 SGHRS, CDR2 YFSETQ. The CDR3 nucleotides read TGCGCCAGCAGCTTCCAGGCCCCGGGGGACACTGAAGCTTTCTTT. Translating gives CASSFQAPGDTEAFF.

The V gene is TRBV5-1, the J gene TRBJ2-7; 7 nucleotides align to TRBD1. CDR1 is SGHRS, CDR2 YFSETQ, per germline. The junction had 5 bases not matched to a gene; V was cut back by 7 bases and J by 1 base. The CDR3 sequence is 13 residues long. The CDR3 DNA reads TGCGCCAGCTCTTGGGGACAGTCCTACGAGCAGTACTTC. Translation: CASSWGQSYEQYF.

This chain connects TRBV25-1 to TRBJ2-1; 10 nucleotides align to TRBD1. The length of the CDR3 is 15 residues. Germline CDR1 MGHDK, CDR2 SYGVNS. J was trimmed by 8 bases and V by 4 bases; bases with no gene match: 8. The CDR3 loop reads CASSGDRGARDEQFF. The CDR3 DNA reads TGTGCCAGCAGTGGGGACAGGGGCGCTAGGGATGAGCAGTTCTTC.

The genes are TRBV28 and TRBJ2-7; a weak D match, TRBD1 (6 bases). The V end lost 6 bases, the J end lost 0 bases, and 12 bases lay between the germline ends. The germline gives CDR1 MDHEN, CDR2 SYDVKM. The CDR3 spans 14 residues. The CDR3 coding sequence is TGTGCCAGCAGCGAGACAGGTCCCTCCTACGAGCAGTACTTC. The encoded protein is CASSETGPSYEQYF.

This clone came up a few times. The genes are TRBV4-1 and TRBJ2-7; 8 nucleotides line up with TRBD2. This CDR3 is 16 amino acids long. Unmatched junction bases numbered 5, after V lost 0 bases and J lost 1 base. Germline loops: CDR1 MGHRA, CDR2 YSYEKL. Here the CDR3 DNA reads TGCGCCAGCAGCCAAGACTCAACTAGCGGATCCTACGAGCAGTACTTC. It is translated as CASSQDSTSGSYEQYF.

The CDR3 nucleotides read TGTGCCAGCAGCCGAACAGATTTCCAAGAGACCCAGTACTTC. Translation gives CASSRTDFQETQYF. The chain recombines TRBV7-9 with TRBJ2-5; no reliable D call. The CDR3 is made up of 14 amino acids. Germline assignment: CDR1 SEHNR and CDR2 FQNEAQ (reference sequence). Trimming cost V 5 bases and J 1 base, with 11 bases left between them.

The genes are TRBV7-2 and TRBJ2-7; TRBD2 is a possible D gene (6 bases). Per the germline V gene, CDR1 is SGHTA and CDR2 is FQGNSA. V shed 5 bases and J shed 3 bases, with 17 bases lying between them. This CDR3 is 15 amino acids long. The CDR3: CASSPRAGGRYEQYF. The CDR3 DNA follows: TGTGCCAGCAGCCCCAGAGCAGGAGGGCGCTACGAGCAGTACTTC.

The chain uses TRBV5-6 and TRBJ2-3, with D perhaps TRBD2 (5 bases). The CDR3 covers 14 residues. Germline lookup yields CDR1 SGHDT and CDR2 YYEEEE. Trimming cost V 4 bases and J 1 base, with 10 bases left between them. CDR3 region: CASSPAGGTDTQYF. The CDR3 nucleotides are TGTGCCAGCAGCCCGGCGGGTGGCACAGATACGCAGTATTTT.